Below are 6 T cell receptor beta chains sequenced from a single sample in a study of shared clonotypes between healthy human individuals. Produced via immunoSEQ multiplex PCR; TCRdb's table is partial and in-frame only. The sample lists about 490,000 clones; around 85% were seen once. Sequencing used PBMCs. All receptors come from a woman aged 40 to 50 in good health. Some clones in this sample may be carry-over from other donors' samples.

The J gene is TRBJ2-3, the V gene TRBV27, with D tentatively TRBD1 (6 bases). The CDR3 covers 13 residues. The germline V gene has CDR1 MNHEY and CDR2 SMNVEV (reference sequence). V lost 5 bases to trimming and J lost 4 bases, with 10 bases between them. The CDR3 reads CASSINRADTQYF. CDR3 sequence (DNA): TGTGCCAGCAGTATCAACAGGGCAGATACGCAGTATTTT.

This chain uses TRBV7-9 with TRBJ1-1; 8 bases are a match to TRBD1. This CDR3 region has 13 residues. V lost 5 bases to trimming and J lost 3 bases; unmatched junction nucleotides: 2. Germline-derived CDR1 and CDR2 are SEHNR and FQNEAQ (reference sequence). The CDR3 bases are TGTGCCAGCAGCACACAGGGGGACACTGAAGCTTTCTTT. It specifies CASSTQGDTEAFF. The variable domain in full, completed from reference TRBV7-9 and TRBJ1-1, reads DTGVSQNPRHKITKRGQNVTFRCDPISEHNRLYWYRQTLGQGPEFLTYFQNEAQLEKSRLLSDRFSAERPKGSFSTLEIQRTEQGDSAMYLCASSTQGDTEAFFGQGTRLTVV.

The chain links TRBV7-9 to TRBJ2-5; 10 nucleotides line up with TRBD1. Germline assignment: CDR1 SEHNR and CDR2 FQNEAQ (reference sequence). V shed 8 bases, J shed 1 base, and the junction held 4 bases outside the gene matches. The CDR3 has 14 residues. CDR3 nucleotides: TGTGCCAGCCCCAGGACAGGGGGCCAAGAGACCCAGTACTTC. This encodes CASPRTGGQETQYF.

In regard to this clone: A single base is all that separates this from a far larger clone, so a read error is likely. The J gene is TRBJ1-2, the V gene TRBV5-1; no firm D call. The CDR3 has 14 amino acids. Trimming removed 1 base from V and 4 bases from J, with 11 bases in between. The germline V gene has CDR1 SGHRS and CDR2 YFSETQ. This CDR3 reads CASSLTVESYGYTF. CDR3 in DNA: TGCGCCAGCAGCTTGACGGTGGAAAGCTATGGCTACACCTTC.

This clone was seen only once. The chain combines TRBV2 with TRBJ2-7; 7 nucleotides align to TRBD1. The CDR3 runs to 12 residues. Germline lookup yields CDR1 SNHLY and CDR2 FYNNEI. With V trimmed by 7 bases and J by 4 bases, 4 bases remained unmatched. DNA for the CDR3: TGTGCCAGCACCAAGGGGGCATACGAGCAGTACTTC. Translation gives CASTKGAYEQYF.

This clone was seen just once. The rearrangement links TRBV15 to TRBJ1-3; a possible D gene is TRBD1 (5 bases). Trimming pared 0 bases from V and 0 bases from J, leaving 12 bases between. CDR3 length: 17 residues. Per the germline V gene, CDR1 is LNHNV and CDR2 is YYDKDF (reference sequence). The CDR3 DNA sequence: TGTGCCACCAGCAGAGATGGAGGGGTGGACTCTGGAAACACCATATATTTT. Its translation is CATSRDGGVDSGNTIYF.